This entry concerns a single T cell receptor beta chain. This entry belongs to a study of human T cells and chemical hapten exposure. Stated time point: patch test 1, 2 weeks after DPC sensitization. Documented treatment: therapeutic diphenylcyclopropenone sensitization with weekly scalp DPC. The CDR3 loop spans 16 amino acids. The ends were cut back, 0 bases at V and 0 bases at J, with 9 bases in the middle. Germline assignment: CDR1 MNHNS and CDR2 SASEGT. One entry per CDR3 protein results from TCRdb running MiXCR on the RACE reads. The sample lists around 300,000 distinct CDR3 sequences, around 7% occurring once.

The chain links TRBV6-1 to TRBJ2-1; no definite D call. The sequence was collected from a woman between 18 and 29 years old with alopecia areata. Some clones in this sample may be carry-over from other donors' samples. The sequences come from whole blood, collected in connection with sensitization to the hapten diphenylcyclopropenone (DPC). Written as DNA, the CDR3 is TGTGCCAGCAGTGAAGCTCGTTGGACCTCCTACAATGAGCAGTTCTTC. Protein: CASSEARWTSYNEQFF.